Listed below are T cell receptor beta chains from one sample, sequenced in a study of long-term antiretroviral therapy in people with HIV. Only in-frame clones appear in the TCRdb table, and some are missing; sequencing was by immunoSEQ multiplex PCR. The repertoire has about 38,000 clones, roughly 80% of them found once; the top ten carry over 5%. The sequences come from unsorted PBMCs, collected 1.5 years after starting antiretroviral therapy. These receptors all come from a man between 18 and 35 years old with HIV. Both conserved end residues are part of each CDR3. D genes are given only for firm matches. Size is omitted from some rows. Given values are once, few, many or a class for expanded clones.

j_call	v_call	d_call	clone_size	cdr3_aa	cdr3_nt
TRBJ2-7	TRBV30	TRBD2	NA	CAWKGERDHYEQYF	TGTGCCTGGAAGGGAGAGCGGGACCACTACGAGCAGTACTTC
TRBJ1-3	TRBV5-6	NA	NA	CASSAPGRRSSGNTIYF	TGTGCCAGCAGCGCCCCGGGACGGAGGTCCTCTGGAAACACCATATATTTT
TRBJ1-1	TRBV19	TRBD1	NA	CASSLAGTANTEAFF	TGTGCCAGTAGTCTAGCTGGGACAGCGAACACTGAAGCTTTCTTT
TRBJ2-7	TRBV29-1	NA	NA	CSGTQGYEQYF	TGCAGCGGGACCCAGGGCTACGAGCAGTACTTC
TRBJ2-1	TRBV4-3	TRBD2	NA	CASSQDRSGGRGNEQFF	TGCGCCAGCAGCCAAGATAGATCTGGCGGGAGGGGGAATGAGCAGTTCTTC
TRBJ1-5	TRBV5-1	TRBD1	NA	CASSLLGGDGFGQPQHF	TGCGCCAGCAGCCTATTAGGGGGCGACGGGTTCGGTCAGCCCCAGCATTTT
TRBJ2-7	TRBV7-2	TRBD2	NA	CASSPRLAAGAYEQYF	TGTGCCAGCAGCCCTCGACTAGCGGCCGGCGCCTACGAGCAGTACTTC
TRBJ2-7	TRBV29-1	TRBD2	NA	CSVDGASGSYEQYF	TGCAGCGTTGATGGCGCTAGCGGGAGTTACGAGCAGTACTTC
TRBJ2-7	TRBV7-9	NA	NA	CASSLVGGGLDEQYF	TGTGCCAGCAGCTTAGTCGGAGGGGGCCTTGACGAGCAGTACTTC
TRBJ2-7	TRBV13	TRBD2	NA	CASSLGGGSYFYEQYF	TGTGCCAGCAGCTTAGGGGGCGGGAGTTATTTCTACGAGCAGTACTTC
TRBJ1-1	TRBV5-1	TRBD1	once	CASSPLGQGIFDTEAFF	TGCGCCAGCAGCCCTCTAGGACAGGGAATATTCGACACTGAAGCTTTCTTT
TRBJ1-2	TRBV25-1	NA	NA	CASSRVASLGFAGYTF	TGTGCCAGCAGTAGGGTAGCCTCATTGGGGTTTGCTGGCTACACCTTC
TRBJ2-3	TRBV5-1	TRBD1	NA	CASEGTDGTDTQYF	TGCGCCAGCGAGGGGACAGACGGCACAGATACGCAGTATTTT
TRBJ2-2	TRBV7-8	NA	once	CASSFDSGELFF	TGTGCCAGCAGCTTCGACTCCGGGGAGCTGTTTTTT
TRBJ1-2	TRBV11-2	NA	NA	CASSFTTGQGGYTF	TGTGCCAGCAGCTTCACCACAGGGCAAGGTGGCTACACCTTC
TRBJ2-7	TRBV29-1	TRBD1	NA	CSVEDRSQDYEQYF	TGCAGCGTTGAGGACAGGTCCCAGGACTACGAGCAGTACTTC
TRBJ2-7	TRBV28	NA	NA	CASSLGHEQYF	TGTGCCAGCAGTTTGGGCCACGAGCAGTACTTC
TRBJ2-3	TRBV9	TRBD1	few	CASSRKGAQADTQYF	TGTGCCAGCAGCAGGAAGGGGGCACAGGCAGATACGCAGTATTTT
TRBJ2-6	TRBV6-6	NA	NA	CASSYGGRSGANVLTF	TGTGCCAGCAGTTACGGAGGACGTTCTGGGGCCAACGTCCTGACTTTC
TRBJ1-2	TRBV28	NA	NA	CASSFRTGYTF	TGTGCCAGCAGTTTCAGGACTGGCTACACCTTC
TRBJ2-1	TRBV5-4	TRBD2	NA	CASSPLAGGGNEQFF	TGTGCCAGCAGCCCACTAGCGGGAGGTGGGAATGAGCAGTTCTTC
TRBJ2-6	TRBV28	NA	NA	CASSLSVAWSSGANVLTF	TGTGCCAGCAGTTTAAGTGTGGCGTGGAGCTCTGGGGCCAACGTCCTGACTTTC
TRBJ2-7	TRBV14	NA	NA	CASSQGSSYEQYF	TGTGCCAGCAGCCAAGGCAGCTCCTACGAGCAGTACTTC
TRBJ1-1	TRBV7-3	TRBD1	NA	CASSQDRVDTEAFF	TGTGCCAGCAGCCAGGACAGGGTGGACACTGAAGCTTTCTTT
TRBJ2-7	TRBV11-2	TRBD2	NA	CASSLEVAGGLDEQYF	TGTGCCAGCAGCTTAGAGGTAGCGGGAGGTTTGGACGAGCAGTACTTC
TRBJ2-7	TRBV6-5	NA	NA	CATTREIGAYEQYF	TGTGCCACCACAAGGGAGATTGGGGCCTACGAGCAGTACTTC
TRBJ2-3	TRBV5-4	NA	NA	CASSLIGRERGDTQYF	TGTGCCAGCAGCTTGATTGGACGGGAGAGAGGAGATACGCAGTATTTT
TRBJ1-1	TRBV19	NA	few	CASSSTKNTEAFF	TGTGCCAGTAGTAGTACCAAAAACACTGAAGCTTTCTTT
TRBJ2-7	TRBV27	NA	NA	CASSLAGRSSYEQYF	TGTGCCAGCAGTTTAGCAGGCAGGAGCTCCTACGAGCAGTACTTC
TRBJ2-1	TRBV25-1	NA	NA	CASSEGLNSYNEQFF	TGTGCCAGCAGTGAAGGGTTGAACTCCTACAATGAGCAGTTCTTC
TRBJ2-1	TRBV5-4	NA	NA	CASSLISDEQFF	TGTGCCAGCAGCTTGATTTCGGATGAGCAGTTCTTC
TRBJ2-2	TRBV4-1	NA	NA	CASSQGLNTGELFF	TGCGCCAGCAGCCAAGGTCTGAACACCGGGGAGCTGTTTTTT
TRBJ1-1	TRBV29-1	NA	NA	CSVEEGGIGSSEAFF	TGCAGCGTGGAGGAGGGAGGGATCGGGAGTAGTGAAGCTTTCTTT
TRBJ2-7	TRBV10-3	TRBD2	NA	CAIGTSGNEQYF	TGTGCCATCGGGACTAGCGGGAACGAGCAGTACTTC
TRBJ2-7	TRBV15	TRBD2	NA	CATSRDSLAGDWDEQYF	TGTGCCACCAGCAGAGATTCACTAGCGGGAGATTGGGACGAGCAGTACTTC
TRBJ2-3	TRBV6-6	NA	NA	CASSYGPDTQYF	TGTGCCAGCAGTTACGGCCCAGATACGCAGTATTTT
TRBJ1-2	TRBV18	NA	few	CASSHKELYGYTF	TGTGCCAGCTCACATAAGGAGCTCTATGGCTACACCTTC